This T cell receptor beta chain was profiled in a study of blood T cells in healthy people across ages. Study outcomes and limitations: Expanded clonotype shifts may have been confounded, as the donors had an unknown CMV status. Long-lived and aged donors differed, with more naive CD4+ cells and higher diversity in the long-lived.

The use of a sample-barcoded 5' primer and a J-beta primer mix characterized a second PCR of about 7 to 12 cycles. MiXCR was run by TCRdb on the 5' RACE reads, yielding one entry per CDR3 protein. The table records about 1.7 million distinct CDR3 sequences, about 28% of them present only once. The CDR3 covers 13 residues. The germline gives CDR1 SGHRS, CDR2 YFSETQ. Trimming took 0 bases from V and 6 from J, leaving 9 bases between them. This clonotype occurred a few times. The antigen is unknown. V usage is TRBV5-1 and J usage is TRBJ1-2; D unresolved. The clonotype comes from a woman aged 25 to 39 in good health. The sequencing input was blood. DNA for the CDR3: TGCGCCAGCAGCTTGGCGGGGAAGGATGGCTACACCTTC. This gives the protein CASSLAGKDGYTF.